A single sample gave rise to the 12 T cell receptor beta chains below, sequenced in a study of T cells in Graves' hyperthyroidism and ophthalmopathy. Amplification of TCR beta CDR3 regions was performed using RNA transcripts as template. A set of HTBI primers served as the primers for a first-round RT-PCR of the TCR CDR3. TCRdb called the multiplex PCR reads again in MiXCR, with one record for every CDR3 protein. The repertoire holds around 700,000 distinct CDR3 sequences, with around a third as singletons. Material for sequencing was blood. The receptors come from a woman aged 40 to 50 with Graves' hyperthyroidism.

The CDR3 loop is CASSQGTIRLGTQYF. The CDR3 DNA sequence: TGTGCCAGCAGCCAAGGGACTATACGACTCGGGACCCAGTACTTC. V usage is TRBV3-1 and J usage is TRBJ2-5; tentatively, D is TRBD2 (6 bases). The CDR3 is made up of 15 amino acids. The V end was cut by 1 base, the J end by 7 bases, with 16 bases between. Germline CDR1 is LGHDT and CDR2 is YNNKEL (reference sequence).

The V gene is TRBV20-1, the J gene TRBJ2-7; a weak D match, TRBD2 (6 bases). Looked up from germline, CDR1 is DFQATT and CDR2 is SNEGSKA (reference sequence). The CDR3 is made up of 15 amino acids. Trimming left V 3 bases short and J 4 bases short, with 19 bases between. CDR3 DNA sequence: TGCAGTGCTAGTATCTATTCGGGGGAGTCTTACGAGCAGTACTTC. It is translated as CSASIYSGESYEQYF.

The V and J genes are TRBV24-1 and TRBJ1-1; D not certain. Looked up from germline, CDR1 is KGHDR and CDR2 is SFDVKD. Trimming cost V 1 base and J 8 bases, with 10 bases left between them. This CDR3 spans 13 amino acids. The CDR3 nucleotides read TGTGCCACCAGTGATTTAGACCGAAGGGAAGCTTTCTTT. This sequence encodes CATSDLDRREAFF.

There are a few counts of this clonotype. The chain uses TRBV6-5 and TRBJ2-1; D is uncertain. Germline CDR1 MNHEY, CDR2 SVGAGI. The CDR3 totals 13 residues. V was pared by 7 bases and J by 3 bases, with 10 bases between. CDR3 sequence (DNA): TGTGCCAGCATGGAAAACAACTACAATGAGCAGTTCTTC. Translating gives CASMENNYNEQFF.

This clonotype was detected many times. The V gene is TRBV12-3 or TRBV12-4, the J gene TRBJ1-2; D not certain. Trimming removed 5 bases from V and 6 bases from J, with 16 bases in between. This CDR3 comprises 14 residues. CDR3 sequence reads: CASSPARLPDGYTF. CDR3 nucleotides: TGTGCCAGCAGTCCCGCCAGGCTGCCCGATGGCTACACCTTC.

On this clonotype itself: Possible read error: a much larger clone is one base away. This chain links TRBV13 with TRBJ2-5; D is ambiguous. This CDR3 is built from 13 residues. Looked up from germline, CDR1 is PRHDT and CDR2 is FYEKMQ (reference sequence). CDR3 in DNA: TGTGCCAGCAGCCTAACCTTTGGAGAGGCCCAGTACTTC. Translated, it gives CASSLTFGEAQYF. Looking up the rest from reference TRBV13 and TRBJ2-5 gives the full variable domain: AAGVIQSPRHLIKEKRETATLKCYPIPRHDTVYWYQQGPGQDPQFLISFYEKMQSDKGSIPDRFSAQQFSDYHSELNMSSLELGDSALYFCASSLTFGEAQYFGPGTRLLVL.

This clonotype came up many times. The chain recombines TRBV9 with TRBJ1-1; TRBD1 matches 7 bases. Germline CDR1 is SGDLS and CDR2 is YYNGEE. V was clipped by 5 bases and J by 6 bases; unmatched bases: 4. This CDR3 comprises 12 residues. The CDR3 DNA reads TGTGCCAGCAGAGGGGACAGCGCTGAAGCTTTCTTT. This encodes CASRGDSAEAFF.

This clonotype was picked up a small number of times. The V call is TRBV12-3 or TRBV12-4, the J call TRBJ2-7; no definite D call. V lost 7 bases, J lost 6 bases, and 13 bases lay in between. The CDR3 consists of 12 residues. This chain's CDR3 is CASTGSMGEQYF. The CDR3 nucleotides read TGTGCCAGCACAGGCAGCATGGGCGAGCAGTACTTC.

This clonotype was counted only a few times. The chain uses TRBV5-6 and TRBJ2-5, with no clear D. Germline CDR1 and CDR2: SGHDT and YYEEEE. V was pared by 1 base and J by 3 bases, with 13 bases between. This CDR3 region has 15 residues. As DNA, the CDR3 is TGTGCCAGCAGCTTGTTTCTGCTCGCGAAAGAGACCCAGTACTTC. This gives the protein CASSLFLLAKETQYF.

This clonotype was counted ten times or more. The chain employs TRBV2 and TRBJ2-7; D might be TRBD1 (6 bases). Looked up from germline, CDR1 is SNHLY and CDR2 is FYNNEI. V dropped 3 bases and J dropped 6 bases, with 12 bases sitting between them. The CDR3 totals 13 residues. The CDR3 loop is CASSDVTQGEQYF. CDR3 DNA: TGTGCCAGCAGTGACGTCACACAGGGCGAGCAGTACTTC.

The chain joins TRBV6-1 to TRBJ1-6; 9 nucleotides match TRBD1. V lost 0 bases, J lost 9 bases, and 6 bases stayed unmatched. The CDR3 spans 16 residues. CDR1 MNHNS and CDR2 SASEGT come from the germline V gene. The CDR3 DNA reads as TGTGCCAGCAGTGAAGCGACAGGGGGAGGTGGTTCACCCCTCCACTTT. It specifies CASSEATGGGGSPLHF.

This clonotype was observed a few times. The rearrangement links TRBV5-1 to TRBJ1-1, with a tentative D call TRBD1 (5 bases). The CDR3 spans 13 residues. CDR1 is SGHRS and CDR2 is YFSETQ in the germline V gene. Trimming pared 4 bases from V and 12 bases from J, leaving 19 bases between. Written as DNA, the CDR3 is TGCGCCAGCAGCGAGAACAGGTTTGGGCTGACTTTCTTT. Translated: CASSENRFGLTFF.